These T cell receptor beta chains were read from a single sample in a study of T cell responses to AZD1222 COVID-19 vaccine. Libraries were prepared by immunoSEQ multiplex PCR; TCRdb keeps only in-frame clonotypes and omits some of them. The sample shows fewer than 150,000 clones, about 91% of them seen only once. This sample comprised peripheral blood, obtained 28 days after the second AZD1222 dose. The receptors come from an adult who received the AZD1222 COVID-19 vaccine. Both conserved end residues are part of each CDR3. A D gene is named only where the DNA matches it firmly. Clone size is shown for a subset of rows, as once, few, many or a class of expanded clone.

clone_size: NA
j_call: TRBJ1-2
d_call: NA
v_call: TRBV4-2
cdr3_aa: CASSQEGGDLGPGYTF
cdr3_nt: TGTGCCAGCAGCCAAGAGGGTGGGGACTTGGGGCCTGGCTACACCTTC

clone_size: NA
j_call: TRBJ1-2
d_call: TRBD1
v_call: TRBV19
cdr3_aa: CASTTRQGSGYTF
cdr3_nt: TGTGCCAGTACGACCCGACAGGGAAGTGGCTACACCTTC

clone_size: NA
j_call: TRBJ2-4
d_call: TRBD1
v_call: TRBV19
cdr3_aa: CASSKQGATKNIQYF
cdr3_nt: TGTGCCAGTAGCAAACAGGGGGCGACCAAAAACATTCAGTACTTC

clone_size: NA
j_call: TRBJ2-7
d_call: NA
v_call: TRBV4-1
cdr3_aa: CASSPGGRGPDYEQYF
cdr3_nt: TGCGCCAGCAGCCCGGGGGGCAGGGGGCCCGACTACGAGCAGTACTTC

clone_size: NA
j_call: TRBJ2-7
d_call: NA
v_call: TRBV27
cdr3_aa: CASSLGAQHYEQYF
cdr3_nt: TGTGCCAGCAGTTTGGGGGCCCAGCACTACGAGCAGTACTTC

clone_size: NA
j_call: TRBJ1-5
d_call: NA
v_call: TRBV27
cdr3_aa: CASSSVAGGNQPQHF
cdr3_nt: TGTGCCAGCAGTTCCGTCGCGGGGGGCAATCAGCCCCAGCATTTT

clone_size: NA
j_call: TRBJ1-5
d_call: NA
v_call: TRBV19
cdr3_aa: CASSIGQPHSNQPQHF
cdr3_nt: TGTGCCAGTAGTATAGGACAGCCCCATAGCAATCAGCCCCAGCATTTT

clone_size: NA
j_call: TRBJ2-6
d_call: NA
v_call: TRBV15
cdr3_aa: CATSRQGGLSGANVLTF
cdr3_nt: TGTGCCACCAGCAGACAGGGAGGTCTCTCTGGGGCCAACGTCCTGACTTTC

clone_size: NA
j_call: TRBJ1-5
d_call: NA
v_call: TRBV5-1
cdr3_aa: CASSLDGGNQPQHF
cdr3_nt: TGCGCCAGCAGCTTGGATGGTGGCAATCAGCCCCAGCATTTT

clone_size: NA
j_call: TRBJ1-5
d_call: NA
v_call: TRBV6-6
cdr3_aa: CASNARGIGNQPQHF
cdr3_nt: TGTGCCAGCAACGCCCGGGGGATAGGCAATCAGCCCCAGCATTTT

clone_size: NA
j_call: TRBJ1-2
d_call: TRBD1
v_call: TRBV12-3/TRBV12-4
cdr3_aa: CASRGNRGGGYTF
cdr3_nt: TGTGCCAGCAGGGGAAACAGGGGGGGTGGCTACACCTTC

clone_size: NA
j_call: TRBJ2-7
d_call: NA
v_call: TRBV6-6
cdr3_aa: CASSYSRGHEQYF
cdr3_nt: TGTGCCAGCAGTTACTCACGGGGCCACGAGCAGTACTTC

clone_size: NA
j_call: TRBJ2-3
d_call: NA
v_call: TRBV7-2
cdr3_aa: CASSTILRADTQYF
cdr3_nt: TGTGCCAGCAGCACTATCCTCAGAGCAGATACGCAGTATTTT

clone_size: NA
j_call: TRBJ1-5
d_call: TRBD1
v_call: TRBV4-2
cdr3_aa: CASSQEDRGPRPQHF
cdr3_nt: TGTGCCAGCAGCCAAGAAGACAGGGGGCCTCGGCCCCAGCATTTT

clone_size: NA
j_call: TRBJ1-1
d_call: TRBD1
v_call: TRBV24-1
cdr3_aa: CATNTDRRGYTEAFF
cdr3_nt: TGTGCCACCAACACGGACAGGCGGGGGTACACTGAAGCTTTCTTT

clone_size: NA
j_call: TRBJ1-2
d_call: NA
v_call: TRBV5-5
cdr3_aa: CASSLDGGGDGYTF
cdr3_nt: TGTGCCAGCAGCTTGGACGGGGGTGGGGATGGCTACACCTTC

clone_size: few
j_call: TRBJ1-3
d_call: NA
v_call: TRBV14
cdr3_aa: CASSQVAAGNTIYF
cdr3_nt: TGTGCCAGCAGCCAAGTCGCAGCTGGAAACACCATATATTTT

clone_size: NA
j_call: TRBJ2-2
d_call: TRBD1
v_call: TRBV7-3
cdr3_aa: CASSLSGFSVGTVNTGELFF
cdr3_nt: TGTGCCAGCAGCTTATCCGGGTTTTCGGTGGGGACAGTTAACACCGGGGAGCTGTTTTTT

clone_size: NA
j_call: TRBJ1-1
d_call: NA
v_call: TRBV5-1
cdr3_aa: CASSPGGARDTEAFF
cdr3_nt: TGCGCCAGCAGCCCCGGGGGGGCGCGGGACACTGAAGCTTTCTTT

clone_size: NA
j_call: TRBJ1-1
d_call: NA
v_call: TRBV6-6
cdr3_aa: CASSYLGPTEAFF
cdr3_nt: TGTGCCAGCAGTTACCTTGGACCCACTGAAGCTTTCTTT

clone_size: NA
j_call: TRBJ1-2
d_call: NA
v_call: TRBV9
cdr3_aa: CASSVGVFPDYGYTF
cdr3_nt: TGTGCCAGCAGCGTAGGGGTTTTTCCGGACTATGGCTACACCTTC

clone_size: NA
j_call: TRBJ2-3
d_call: TRBD2
v_call: TRBV7-9
cdr3_aa: CASSPRGGRGSSTDTQYF
cdr3_nt: TGTGCCAGCAGCCCACGCGGGGGGAGGGGATCTAGCACAGATACGCAGTATTTT

clone_size: NA
j_call: TRBJ2-3
d_call: TRBD1
v_call: TRBV7-9
cdr3_aa: CASTGGSTDTQYF
cdr3_nt: TGTGCCAGCACAGGGGGCAGCACAGATACGCAGTATTTT

clone_size: NA
j_call: TRBJ1-1
d_call: NA
v_call: TRBV6-1
cdr3_aa: CASSDSGATEAFF
cdr3_nt: TGTGCCAGCAGTGACAGTGGCGCCACTGAAGCTTTCTTT

clone_size: NA
j_call: TRBJ2-3
d_call: NA
v_call: TRBV9
cdr3_aa: CASSVGLWKDLGDTQYF
cdr3_nt: TGTGCCAGCAGCGTAGGTCTATGGAAGGATTTGGGAGATACGCAGTATTTT

clone_size: NA
j_call: TRBJ2-1
d_call: TRBD1
v_call: TRBV6-2/TRBV6-3
cdr3_aa: CASSRTGLSPYNEQFF
cdr3_nt: TGTGCCAGCAGTCGGACAGGGCTTTCACCATACAATGAGCAGTTCTTC

clone_size: NA
j_call: TRBJ2-3
d_call: TRBD2
v_call: TRBV7-9
cdr3_aa: CASSLGLAEITDTQYF
cdr3_nt: TGTGCCAGCAGCTTAGGGCTAGCGGAAATCACAGATACGCAGTATTTT

clone_size: NA
j_call: TRBJ2-1
d_call: NA
v_call: TRBV18
cdr3_aa: CASSPMMSTRNEQFF
cdr3_nt: TGTGCCAGCTCACCGATGATGTCGACCCGGAATGAGCAGTTCTTC

clone_size: few
j_call: TRBJ1-2
d_call: TRBD1
v_call: TRBV5-6
cdr3_aa: CASSNNRGGYGYTF
cdr3_nt: TGTGCCAGCAGTAATAACAGGGGCGGCTATGGCTACACCTTC

clone_size: NA
j_call: TRBJ2-5
d_call: TRBD1
v_call: TRBV4-2
cdr3_aa: CASSHGQGTVRETQYF
cdr3_nt: TGTGCCAGCAGCCACGGACAGGGGACGGTTCGAGAGACCCAGTACTTC

clone_size: NA
j_call: TRBJ1-2
d_call: TRBD1
v_call: TRBV4-1
cdr3_aa: CASSLGEGAVYGYTF
cdr3_nt: TGCGCCAGCAGCCTAGGGGAGGGGGCGGTTTATGGCTACACCTTC

clone_size: NA
j_call: TRBJ2-1
d_call: TRBD2
v_call: TRBV15
cdr3_aa: CAAGESGRARNEQFF
cdr3_nt: TGTGCCGCAGGAGAGAGCGGGAGGGCCAGGAATGAGCAGTTCTTC

clone_size: NA
j_call: TRBJ2-7
d_call: NA
v_call: TRBV6-2/TRBV6-3
cdr3_aa: CASSYPLGGYEQYF
cdr3_nt: TGTGCCAGCAGTTACCCCCTCGGGGGCTACGAGCAGTACTTC

clone_size: NA
j_call: TRBJ1-5
d_call: NA
v_call: TRBV7-2
cdr3_aa: CASSLTVGRDQPQHF
cdr3_nt: TGTGCCAGCAGCTTAACCGTCGGACGGGATCAGCCCCAGCATTTT

clone_size: few
j_call: TRBJ1-1
d_call: NA
v_call: TRBV3-1/TRBV3-2
cdr3_aa: CASEKTGNTEAFF
cdr3_nt: TGTGCCAGCGAAAAGACGGGGAACACTGAAGCTTTCTTT

clone_size: NA
j_call: TRBJ2-2
d_call: NA
v_call: TRBV5-8
cdr3_aa: CASSFVGELFF
cdr3_nt: TGTGCCAGCAGCTTCGTCGGGGAGCTGTTTTTT

clone_size: NA
j_call: TRBJ2-3
d_call: TRBD2
v_call: TRBV10-1
cdr3_aa: CASSDGGGAASTDTQYF
cdr3_nt: TGCGCCAGCAGTGATGGCGGGGGGGCAGCTAGCACAGATACGCAGTATTTT

clone_size: NA
j_call: TRBJ1-2
d_call: NA
v_call: TRBV19
cdr3_aa: CASSIAARVHGYTF
cdr3_nt: TGTGCCAGTAGTATAGCCGCCAGGGTCCATGGCTACACCTTC

clone_size: NA
j_call: TRBJ1-1
d_call: NA
v_call: TRBV19
cdr3_aa: CASVRAVGTEAFF
cdr3_nt: TGTGCCAGTGTTCGAGCCGTGGGCACTGAAGCTTTCTTT

clone_size: NA
j_call: TRBJ1-2
d_call: NA
v_call: TRBV6-5
cdr3_aa: CAAIGGANGYTF
cdr3_nt: TGTGCCGCCATTGGAGGGGCGAATGGCTACACCTTC

clone_size: NA
j_call: TRBJ2-5
d_call: NA
v_call: TRBV19
cdr3_aa: CASSVWGQQETQYF
cdr3_nt: TGTGCCAGTAGTGTATGGGGGCAGCAAGAGACCCAGTACTTC

clone_size: NA
j_call: TRBJ1-5
d_call: NA
v_call: TRBV19
cdr3_aa: CASSISSLGQPQHF
cdr3_nt: TGTGCCAGTAGTATAAGTTCCCTCGGTCAGCCCCAGCATTTT

clone_size: NA
j_call: TRBJ1-5
d_call: TRBD1
v_call: TRBV7-2
cdr3_aa: CASRPGTVSNQPQHF
cdr3_nt: TGTGCCAGCAGACCCGGGACAGTTAGCAATCAGCCCCAGCATTTT

clone_size: NA
j_call: TRBJ2-1
d_call: NA
v_call: TRBV6-5
cdr3_aa: CATSDSAYNEQFF
cdr3_nt: TGTGCCACCTCGGACTCCGCCTACAATGAGCAGTTCTTC

clone_size: NA
j_call: TRBJ1-4
d_call: NA
v_call: TRBV6-5
cdr3_aa: CASSSGFAATNEKLFF
cdr3_nt: TGTGCCAGCAGTTCGGGGTTCGCGGCGACTAATGAAAAACTGTTTTTT

clone_size: once
j_call: TRBJ2-7
d_call: TRBD2
v_call: TRBV4-1
cdr3_aa: CASSQESTSGLGGEQYF
cdr3_nt: TGCGCCAGCAGCCAAGAGTCGACTAGCGGGTTGGGCGGCGAGCAGTACTTC

clone_size: NA
j_call: TRBJ2-1
d_call: NA
v_call: TRBV6-2/TRBV6-3
cdr3_aa: CASSYSMVPSSYNEQFF
cdr3_nt: TGTGCCAGCAGTTACTCGATGGTCCCCAGCTCCTACAATGAGCAGTTCTTC

clone_size: many
j_call: TRBJ1-5
d_call: TRBD1
v_call: TRBV27
cdr3_aa: CASSPGYSGTGRWAQHF
cdr3_nt: TGTGCCAGCAGCCCAGGGTATTCCGGGACAGGGCGGTGGGCCCAGCATTTT

clone_size: NA
j_call: TRBJ2-2
d_call: NA
v_call: TRBV7-8
cdr3_aa: CASSTYGGGTGELFF
cdr3_nt: TGTGCCAGCAGTACCTATGGTGGGGGCACCGGGGAGCTGTTTTTT

clone_size: NA
j_call: TRBJ1-2
d_call: NA
v_call: TRBV2
cdr3_aa: CASSEEGGYTF
cdr3_nt: TGTGCCAGCAGTGAGGAAGGAGGCTACACCTTC

clone_size: NA
j_call: TRBJ2-7
d_call: TRBD2
v_call: TRBV15
cdr3_aa: CATSRESTSGVIYEQYF
cdr3_nt: TGTGCCACCAGCAGAGAATCGACTAGCGGGGTCATCTACGAGCAGTACTTC

clone_size: NA
j_call: TRBJ1-4
d_call: NA
v_call: TRBV6-5
cdr3_aa: CASSYREEEKLFF
cdr3_nt: TGTGCCAGCAGTTATAGGGAAGAGGAAAAACTGTTTTTT

clone_size: once
j_call: TRBJ1-2
d_call: NA
v_call: TRBV28
cdr3_aa: CASRGQLYGYTF
cdr3_nt: TGTGCCAGCCGGGGACAACTCTATGGCTACACCTTC